This T cell receptor beta chain was identified during a study of cytomegalovirus exposure and HLA in healthy donors. Across the study: For the roughly 390 genotyped donors, roughly 80% fell within the Caucasian-associated ancestry cluster.

The PCR employed 60 Vbeta primers together with 13 Jbeta primers. The data were produced by immunoSEQ multiplex PCR, yet TCRdb's version contains in-frame clones alone and is incomplete. The data hold approximately 74,000 clones, with around 75% observed a single time. CDR3 length: 13 residues. V dropped 4 bases and J dropped 10; count of bases not matched to a gene: 6. The germline gives CDR1 LNHDA, CDR2 SQIVND (reference sequence). This chain links TRBV19 with TRBJ1-3; 8 bases agree with TRBD1. The sequenced sample was PBMCs. The sequence derives from a man in his 60s in good health and CMV-seropositive. The CDR3 DNA reads TGTGCCAGTAGTACCCTGGACAGGGCTACCATATATTTT. This translates into CASSTLDRATIYF.